Presented here are 32 T cell receptor beta chains from one specimen sequenced in a study of regulatory T cells in long-lasting Graves disease. Library construction for TCR beta used iRepertoire HTBI primers and Arm-PCR of CDR3 regions. TCRdb re-analysed the multiplex PCR reads in MiXCR, keeping a single row per CDR3 protein. Of hundreds of thousands of distinct CDR3 sequences in the sample, roughly 15% were seen once. Time point described: newly diagnosed GD, antithyroid drugs for less than 3 months. PBMC-extracted RNA yielded the TCR library. Separately, the same data were catalogued under a study of T cells in Graves' hyperthyroidism and ophthalmopathy.

This specimen consisted of peripheral blood mononuclear cells (PBMCs), obtained at new diagnosis, from a patient treated with antithyroid drugs. These receptors all come from a woman between 25 and 40 years old with Graves disease.

V and J are TRBV2 and TRBJ2-3, with D unclear. CDR1 and CDR2 (germline): SNHLY, FYNNEI. V was shortened by 4 bases and J by 0 bases, with 17 bases between the two germline ends. The CDR3 totals 17 residues. CDR3 loop: CASSAPDFLPSTDTQYF. In DNA form, the CDR3 reads TGTGCCAGCAGTGCTCCCGATTTCCTTCCTAGCACAGATACGCAGTATTTT.

V is TRBV5-1 and J is TRBJ2-3; a weak D match, TRBD2 (7 bases). V lost 6 bases to trimming and J lost 5 bases, with 19 bases between them. This CDR3 spans 15 amino acids. Per the germline V gene, CDR1 is SGHRS and CDR2 is YFSETQ. CDR3 sequence (DNA): TGCGCCAGCACCCGAGATTTGGGGGGGCAAGATACGCAGTATTTT. This codes for CASTRDLGGQDTQYF.

Many counts were recorded for this clonotype. V usage is TRBV3-1 and J usage is TRBJ2-3, with D unclear. Germline-derived CDR1 and CDR2 are LGHDT and YNNKEL (reference sequence). This CDR3 contains 15 residues. Trimming left V 1 base short and J 1 base short, with 9 bases between. CDR3 in amino acids: CASSQVNAGTDTQYF. In nucleotides, the CDR3 is TGTGCCAGCAGCCAAGTGAATGCTGGCACAGATACGCAGTATTTT.

This clonotype was picked up many times. The chain recombines TRBV6-1 with TRBJ1-5; no definite D call. This CDR3 is built from 14 residues. The V end was cut by 4 bases, the J end by 0 bases, with 7 bases between. Germline V gene sequence: CDR1 MNHNS, CDR2 SASEGT. This chain's CDR3 is CASSGEYSNQPQHF. The CDR3 nucleotides read TGTGCCAGCAGTGGGGAGTATAGCAATCAGCCCCAGCATTTT.

This clonotype was counted ten times or more. This sequence joins TRBV7-9 and TRBJ2-3; 8 bases line up with TRBD1. This CDR3 contains 12 residues. V was pared by 11 bases and J by 6 bases, with 7 bases of the junction left unmatched. CDR1 SEHNR and CDR2 FQNEAQ come from the germline V gene (reference sequence). The CDR3 sequence: CALQGVFDTQYF. The CDR3 bases are TGTGCCTTACAGGGGGTTTTCGATACGCAGTATTTT.

This clonotype has a single count. This chain uses TRBV28 with TRBJ2-7; TRBD1 matches 9 bases. CDR1 and CDR2 from the germline V gene are MDHEN and SYDVKM. J was trimmed by 4 bases and V by 6 bases; bases with no gene match: 10. CDR3 length: 15 amino acids. The CDR3 sequence is CASSQAGTGPYEQYF. CDR3 DNA: TGTGCCAGCAGCCAAGCCGGGACAGGGCCATACGAGCAGTACTTC. Filled out from reference TRBV28 and TRBJ2-7, the complete variable domain reads DVKVTQSSRYLVKRTGEKVFLECVQDMDHENMFWYRQDPGLGLRLIYFSYDVKMKEKGDIPEGYSVSREKKERFSLILESASTNQTSMYLCASSQAGTGPYEQYFGPGTRLTVT.

This clonotype was counted ten times or more. The chain couples TRBV14 to TRBJ1-1; maybe TRBD1 (5 bases). The CDR3 runs to 13 residues. Trimming left V 3 bases short and J 3 bases short, with 8 bases between. Germline V gene data show CDR1 as SGHDN and CDR2 as FVKESK. CDR3 DNA sequence: TGTGCCAGCAGCCAGGGGGTTTACACTGAAGCTTTCTTT. Its translation is CASSQGVYTEAFF.

The chain combines TRBV27 with TRBJ1-5; D is possibly TRBD1 (6 bases). Looked up from germline, CDR1 is MNHEY and CDR2 is SMNVEV (reference sequence). This CDR3 region has 14 residues. With 8 bases removed from V and 3 bases from J, the gap between germline ends came to 14 bases. The CDR3 reads CASRNTGSNQPQHF. The DNA for the CDR3 is TGTGCCAGCCGAAATACAGGGTCCAATCAGCCCCAGCATTTT.

There are many counts of this clonotype. The V gene is TRBV5-1, the J gene TRBJ1-1; D is ambiguous. CDR1 and CDR2 from the germline V gene are SGHRS and YFSETQ. Trimming removed 3 bases at V and 8 bases at J, with 17 bases between. This CDR3 is 14 amino acids long. This CDR3 reads CASSSDLARSEAFF. The CDR3 DNA sequence: TGCGCCAGCAGCTCCGACTTAGCCCGATCGGAAGCTTTCTTT.

There are many counts of this clonotype. The genes are TRBV7-9 and TRBJ2-7; D is uncertain. CDR3 length: 12 residues. The V gene's germline CDR1 is SEHNR and CDR2 FQNEAQ (reference sequence). V lost 3 bases, J lost 6 bases, and 9 bases lay in between. CDR3 sequence: CASSFLGSEQYF. As DNA, the CDR3 is TGTGCCAGCAGCTTTTTGGGGTCCGAGCAGTACTTC.

There are a few counts of this clonotype. The V gene is TRBV5-1, the J gene TRBJ2-7, with D unresolved. Germline V gives CDR1 SGHRS, CDR2 YFSETQ. V lost 0 bases to trimming and J lost 2 bases, with 9 bases between them. The CDR3 covers 14 residues. The CDR3 protein is CASSLVADTYEQYF. The CDR3 region has the DNA TGCGCCAGCAGCTTGGTGGCGGATACCTACGAGCAGTACTTC.

Only a few counts were recorded for this clonotype. The rearrangement uses TRBV28 and TRBJ1-4, with D perhaps matching TRBD1 (6 bases). Trimming cost V 4 bases and J 2 bases, with 14 bases left between them. Per germline, CDR1 MDHEN and CDR2 SYDVKM. The CDR3 consists of 16 residues. CDR3 in DNA: TGTGCCAGCAGTTCCGCCGGGACAAAGACTAATGAAAAACTGTTTTTT. Its translation: CASSSAGTKTNEKLFF.

This clonotype has more than one count but fewer than ten. The gene calls are TRBV6-1 and TRBJ1-2; D is ambiguous. CDR3 size: 14 residues. The germline CDR1 and CDR2 sequences are MNHNS and SASEGT. Trimming stripped 5 bases from V and 9 bases from J, with 19 bases between. CDR3 protein: CASSNFWFLDSYTF. CDR3 sequence (DNA): TGTGCCAGCAGTAACTTCTGGTTCCTGGATAGCTACACCTTC.

The chain carries TRBV5-1 and TRBJ2-2; TRBD2 might be the D (6 bases). The V end was cut by 0 bases, the J end by 4 bases, with 13 bases between. Germline values: CDR1 SGHRS, CDR2 YFSETQ. The CDR3 contains 16 residues. DNA for the CDR3: TGCGCCAGCAGCTTGGCGAGACTAGGGCTCACCGGGGAGCTGTTTTTT. The encoded protein is CASSLARLGLTGELFF.

This clonotype was seen repeatedly, ten times or more. The J gene is TRBJ1-2, the V gene TRBV27, with 9 bases lining up with TRBD1. The CDR3 spans 15 residues. The germline V gene has CDR1 MNHEY and CDR2 SMNVEV (reference sequence). V dropped 5 bases and J dropped 4; count of bases not matched to a gene: 8. The CDR3 coding sequence is TGTGCCAGCAGTCTAGGACAGGGGACGATCTATGGCTACACCTTC. Its protein product is CASSLGQGTIYGYTF.

This clonotype was seen ten or more times. The chain couples TRBV3-1 to TRBJ2-2; TRBD1 or TRBD2 may be the D gene (5 bases each). This CDR3 spans 16 amino acids. The germline CDR1 and CDR2 sequences are LGHDT and YNNKEL (reference sequence). The V end lost 2 bases, the J end lost 1 base, and 11 bases lay between the germline ends. The CDR3 region has the DNA TGTGCCAGCAGCCAATTGGGGACGGGGAACACCGGGGAGCTGTTTTTT. This encodes CASSQLGTGNTGELFF. The variable domain in full, completed from reference TRBV3-1 and TRBJ2-2, reads DTAVSQTPKYLVTQMGNDKSIKCEQNLGHDTMYWYKQDSKKFLKIMFSYNNKELIINETVPNRFSPKSPDKAHLNLHINSLELGDSAVYFCASSQLGTGNTGELFFGEGSRLTVL.

This clonotype was recorded a few times. The V and J genes are TRBV19 and TRBJ1-5, with TRBD1 matching over 9 bases. The CDR3 is made up of 14 amino acids. The J segment lost 7 bases and the V segment lost 5 bases, leaving 6 bases of the junction unmatched. CDR1 LNHDA and CDR2 SQIVND come from the germline V gene (reference sequence). The CDR3 DNA reads TGTGCCAGTAGTGCACAGGGGGCTAGACAGCCCCAGCATTTT. This codes for CASSAQGARQPQHF.

This clonotype was found a few times. The CDR3 loop reads CASSYAQTNQPQHF. The CDR3 coding sequence is TGTGCCAGCAGTTATGCCCAGACAAATCAGCCCCAGCATTTT. The V and J genes are TRBV12-3 or TRBV12-4 and TRBJ1-5; D gene ambiguous. V lost 4 bases and J lost 4, with 11 bases in between. The CDR3 contains 14 residues.

This clonotype showed up many times. This chain links TRBV30 with TRBJ2-4, with D possibly matching TRBD2 (5 bases). The J call may be wrong; the DNA end is better matched by TRBJ2-1. Germline V gene sequence: CDR1 GTSNPN, CDR2 SVGIG (reference sequence). CDR3 length: 10 residues. The CDR3 loop reads CAWGLVEQFF. The CDR3 region has the DNA TGTGCCTGGGGACTCGTTGAGCAGTTCTTC.

This chain connects TRBV5-1 to TRBJ1-4, with D perhaps matching TRBD1 (5 bases). The ends were cut back, 8 bases at V and 8 bases at J, with 19 bases in the middle. The germline V gene encodes CDR1 SGHRS and CDR2 YFSETQ. The CDR3 consists of 14 residues. This chain's CDR3 is CASRFGDLEEKLFF. CDR3 coding DNA: TGCGCCAGTCGCTTTGGGGACCTGGAGGAAAAACTGTTTTTT.

This clonotype was recorded many times. CDR3 protein: CASRIPGGGSYEQYF. CDR3 bases: TGTGCCAGCAGGATCCCAGGCGGGGGCTCCTACGAGCAGTACTTC. This sequence joins TRBV11-2 and TRBJ2-7; 7 nucleotides align to TRBD2. The CDR3 runs 15 residues. Per the germline V gene, CDR1 is SGHAT and CDR2 is FQNNGV. J was trimmed by 0 bases and V by 6 bases; bases with no gene match: 8. Full variable domain (rest looked up from reference TRBV11-2 and TRBJ2-7): EAGVAQSPRYKIIEKRQSVAFWCNPISGHATLYWYQQILGQGPKLLIQFQNNGVVDDSQLPKDRFSAERLKGVDSTLKIQPAKLEDSAVYLCASRIPGGGSYEQYFGPGTRLTVT.

This clonotype was counted many times. The chain carries TRBV6-1 and TRBJ1-1; D is possibly TRBD1 (6 bases). V gave up 10 bases and J gave up 7 bases, with 19 bases separating them. This CDR3 is built from 13 residues. The germline V gene has CDR1 MNHNS and CDR2 SASEGT. In DNA form, the CDR3 reads TGTGCCACAGACAGGAGCGCTCGGGGTGAAGCTTTCTTT. Translated, it gives CATDRSARGEAFF.

This clonotype was found many times. CDR3 sequence (DNA): TGCAGTGCTAGACCCCGGACACACTACGAGCAGTACTTC. It translates to CSARPRTHYEQYF. V gene TRBV20-1 combines with J gene TRBJ2-7, with D possibly being TRBD1 (5 bases). This CDR3 has 13 residues. Between the trimmed V and J ends, which lost 2 bases and 3 bases, there was a span of 11 bases. The germline V gene has CDR1 DFQATT and CDR2 SNEGSKA (reference sequence).

This clonotype was counted many times. The rearrangement joins TRBV10-2 to TRBJ2-5, with D possibly TRBD1 on 7 matching bases. Germline V gene lookup returns CDR1 WSHSY and CDR2 SAAADI. This CDR3 is built from 16 residues. Trimming stripped 0 bases from V and 4 bases from J, with 15 bases between. CDR3 region: CASSESWRGPGETQYF. For the CDR3, the DNA is TGCGCCAGCAGTGAGTCGTGGAGGGGGCCGGGAGAGACCCAGTACTTC.

This clonotype was recorded a few times. The chain is built from TRBV24-1 and TRBJ1-4, with 7 bases lining up with TRBD1. The CDR3 length is 15 residues. The V and J ends lost 3 bases and 4 bases, in that order; junction bases with no gene match: 4. Germline CDR1 reads KGHDR; CDR2 reads SFDVKD. CDR3 sequence: CATSDAGTVNEKLFF. The DNA for the CDR3 is TGTGCCACCAGTGATGCCGGGACAGTTAATGAAAAACTGTTTTTT.

Points on this clonotype: Germline is not matched at one junction end, which may reflect a read error. The V gene is TRBV7-3, the J gene TRBJ1-5, with a possible D match to TRBD1 (5 bases). Germline-derived CDR1 and CDR2 are SGHTA and FQGTGA. The CDR3 totals 18 residues. The CDR3 here is CASSQDNNWGRESKPQHF. CDR3 coding DNA: TGCGCCAGCAGCCAAGACAATAATTGGGGCAGGGAAAGTAAGCCCCAGCATTTT.

This clonotype came up many times. The chain recombines TRBV28 with TRBJ2-1; weak D call: TRBD2 (6 bases). Trimming took off 4 bases at V and 4 bases at J, with 14 bases between the two ends. The germline V gene encodes CDR1 MDHEN and CDR2 SYDVKM. There are 15 residues in the CDR3. The DNA of the CDR3 is TGTGCCAGCAGTTCCCCGTCCGGACTATACAATGAGCAGTTCTTC. Its protein is CASSSPSGLYNEQFF.

The CDR3 reads CASNPGQLYGYTF. The CDR3 DNA follows: TGTGCCAGCAATCCGGGACAACTCTATGGCTACACCTTC. The chain combines TRBV2 with TRBJ1-2, with D possibly matching TRBD1 (6 bases). The CDR3 length is 13 residues. The V gene's germline CDR1 is SNHLY and CDR2 FYNNEI. V gave up 7 bases and J gave up 4 bases, with 13 bases separating them. Looking up the rest from reference TRBV2 and TRBJ1-2 gives the full variable domain: EPEVTQTPSHQVTQMGQEVILRCVPISNHLYFYWYRQILGQKVEFLVSFYNNEISEKSEIFDDQFSVERPDGSNFTLKIRSTKLEDSAMYFCASNPGQLYGYTFGSGTRLTVV.

The rearrangement joins TRBV5-4 to TRBJ1-4, with TRBD1 matching 8 bases. This CDR3 spans 16 amino acids. Germline-derived CDR1 and CDR2 are SGHNT and YYREEE (reference sequence). The ends lost 4 bases at V and 7 bases at J; junction bases unmatched: 12. CDR3 sequence: CASSPETGVAGEKLFF. Written as DNA, the CDR3 is TGTGCCAGCAGCCCGGAGACAGGGGTCGCGGGTGAAAAACTGTTTTTT.

The rearrangement joins TRBV20-1 to TRBJ2-2; D is unresolved. This CDR3 is built from 15 residues. CDR1 and CDR2 (germline): DFQATT, SNEGSKA (reference sequence). Deletions cut 3 bases from V and 0 bases from J, with 11 bases between. The CDR3: CSARRAGTNTGELFF. CDR3 bases: TGCAGTGCTAGGAGAGCTGGAACGAACACCGGGGAGCTGTTTTTT.

Remarks on this clonotype: A much larger clone sits a single nucleotide away, making a read error possible. The rearrangement links TRBV7-9 to TRBJ2-7; D gene uncertain. Germline V CDR1 and CDR2: SEHNR, FQNEAQ (reference sequence). The CDR3 length is 16 residues. V lost 2 bases, J lost 2 bases, and 16 bases lay in between. The chain's CDR3 is CASSLFPDAKPYEQYF. For the CDR3, the DNA is TGTGCCAGCAGCTTATTTCCGGACGCCAAGCCCTACGAGCAGTACTTC.

This clonotype came up many times. The CDR3 reads CASSLRDTVSGANVLTF. In nucleotides, the CDR3 is TGTGCCAGCAGCTTAAGGGACACTGTCTCTGGGGCCAACGTCCTGACTTTC. This chain connects TRBV7-8 to TRBJ2-6; perhaps TRBD1 as D (6 bases). Trimming stripped 2 bases from V and 0 bases from J, with 11 bases between. The CDR3 spans 17 residues. In germline, CDR1 is SGHVS, CDR2 FQNEAQ.